A selection of T cell receptor beta chains follows, all from one sample in a study of T cell repertoires in cytomegalovirus infection. Using its own MiXCR run on the reads, TCRdb lists one record per CDR3 protein. The data hold around 180,000 distinct CDR3 sequences, with about 21% observed a single time. The sequencing input was PBMCs. The receptors stem from a human donor in good health (CMV status not recorded). Some clones in this sample may be carry-over from other donors' samples. CDR3s include the opening cysteine and the closing phenylalanine or tryptophan. D genes are given only for firm matches. Some rows mark clone size as missing; the rest say once, few, many or name a class of expanded clone.

V	size	D	J	CDR3	DNA
TRBV12-3/TRBV12-4	-	-	TRBJ2-1	CASRPRQVHYNEQFF	TGTGCCAGCAGGCCCCGACAGGTACACTACAATGAGCAGTTCTTC
TRBV12-3/TRBV12-4	few	-	TRBJ2-4	CASSFPGSYIQYF	TGTGCCAGCAGTTTTCCAGGGAGTTACATTCAGTACTTC
TRBV2	-	-	TRBJ2-5	CASSGVGQETQYF	TGTGCCAGCAGTGGGGTAGGGCAAGAGACCCAGTACTTC
TRBV5-1	few	-	TRBJ2-1	CASRLGTSLYNEQFF	TGCGCCAGCAGGCTTGGGACAAGCCTCTACAATGAGCAGTTCTTC
TRBV15	-	TRBD1	TRBJ1-4	CATSRGTGQFNEKLFF	TGTGCCACCAGCAGAGGAACGGGACAGTTTAATGAAAAACTGTTTTTT
TRBV7-2	many	TRBD2	TRBJ2-1	CASTSSGKVYEQFF	TGTGCCAGCACCTCTAGCGGGAAGGTCTATGAGCAGTTCTTC
TRBV29-1	few	TRBD1	TRBJ1-2	CSVLLGQGAGDRYTF	TGCAGCGTTTTACTTGGACAGGGGGCAGGTGATCGCTACACCTTC
TRBV19	many	TRBD1	TRBJ2-2	CASSVAVAGGPTGELFF	TGTGCCAGTAGTGTTGCTGTGGCAGGGGGTCCCACCGGGGAGCTGTTTTTT
TRBV11-2	few	TRBD1	TRBJ1-6	CASSRTGGRNSPLHF	TGTGCCAGCAGCCGGACAGGGGGCCGGAATTCACCCCTCCACTTT
TRBV14	once	-	TRBJ1-1	CASSQANRPVTEAFF	TGTGCCAGCAGCCAAGCGAACAGGCCCGTGACTGAAGCTTTCTTT
TRBV7-8	many	TRBD1	TRBJ2-2	CASSAPDRANTGELFF	TGTGCCAGCAGCGCCCCGGACAGGGCGAACACCGGGGAGCTGTTTTTT
TRBV2	many	TRBD1	TRBJ1-5	CASRGTGGTPYSNQPQHF	TGTGCCAGCAGGGGGACAGGGGGGACCCCTTATAGCAATCAGCCCCAGCATTTT
TRBV29-1	few	TRBD1	TRBJ2-1	CSGTGVSSYNEQFF	TGCAGCGGGACAGGGGTCAGCTCCTACAATGAGCAGTTCTTC
TRBV5-5	many	TRBD1	TRBJ2-5	CASSSPGQGAGETQYF	TGTGCCAGCAGCTCACCGGGACAGGGGGCAGGGGAGACCCAGTACTTC
TRBV7-9	many	TRBD1	TRBJ1-1	CASSPDRGGVNTEAFF	TGTGCCAGCAGCCCTGACAGGGGAGGGGTGAACACTGAAGCTTTCTTT
TRBV11-3	-	TRBD2	TRBJ2-5	CASSLGAGLAGETQYF	TGTGCCAGCAGCTTAGGAGCCGGGCTAGCGGGTGAGACCCAGTACTTC
TRBV5-4	many	TRBD2	TRBJ2-5	CASRTWRGLAGQETQYF	TGTGCCAGCAGGACGTGGAGGGGACTAGCGGGCCAAGAGACCCAGTACTTC
TRBV28	few	TRBD1	TRBJ1-5	CASRAGGANQPQHF	TGTGCCAGCAGGGCAGGGGGCGCGAATCAGCCCCAGCATTTT
TRBV29-1	few	TRBD1	TRBJ1-5	CSVGDRAFGQPQHF	TGCAGCGTTGGGGACAGGGCGTTCGGTCAGCCCCAGCATTTT
TRBV6-2/TRBV6-3	-	-	TRBJ2-6	CASLTRVQAGANVLTF	TGTGCCAGCCTCACAAGGGTGCAGGCTGGGGCCAACGTCCTGACTTTC
TRBV10-2	once	-	TRBJ2-7	CASRGGGSAYEQYF	TGCGCCAGCAGAGGGGGAGGGAGCGCCTACGAGCAGTACTTC
TRBV5-1	few	-	TRBJ2-7	CASSLQGSGEQYF	TGCGCCAGCAGCTTGCAGGGTTCCGGGGAGCAGTACTTC
TRBV28	-	TRBD1	TRBJ1-1	CASSEGGQRNTEAFF	TGTGCCAGCAGTGAGGGGGGACAGAGGAACACTGAAGCTTTCTTT
TRBV19	-	-	TRBJ2-7	CASSSTAGRDEQYF	TGTGCCAGTAGTTCCACTGCGGGGCGGGACGAGCAGTACTTC
TRBV11-2	-	-	TRBJ2-5	CASSHKPQETQYF	TGTGCCAGCAGCCATAAACCCCAAGAGACCCAGTACTTC
TRBV7-9	-	-	TRBJ2-3	CASRQRRDGGTDTQYF	TGTGCCAGCAGGCAGCGGAGGGATGGCGGCACAGATACGCAGTATTTT
TRBV28	-	-	TRBJ2-1	CATPGLGVGEQFF	TGTGCCACCCCTGGCCTTGGGGTTGGTGAGCAGTTCTTC
TRBV7-2	many	TRBD1	TRBJ1-2	CASSLGTGVNYGYTF	TGTGCCAGCAGCTTAGGGACAGGGGTTAACTATGGCTACACCTTC
TRBV6-2/TRBV6-3	-	-	TRBJ2-1	CATLSIRQSGDEQFF	TGTGCCACCCTCTCGATAAGACAAAGTGGGGATGAGCAGTTCTTC
TRBV7-4	many	-	TRBJ2-7	CASSFLPDEQYF	TGTGCCAGCAGCTTCCTCCCAGACGAGCAGTACTTC
TRBV20-1	many	-	TRBJ2-2	CSAREVWGTTGELFF	TGCAGTGCTAGAGAGGTTTGGGGGACCACCGGGGAGCTGTTTTTT
TRBV7-9	many	TRBD2	TRBJ2-7	CASSPPGLPDEQYF	TGTGCCAGCAGTCCTCCGGGACTACCTGACGAGCAGTACTTC
TRBV10-3	-	TRBD2	TRBJ2-1	CAIRGGTNSYNEQFF	TGTGCCATCAGAGGAGGGACTAACTCCTACAATGAGCAGTTCTTC
TRBV10-2	-	-	TRBJ1-2	CASSEASHGYTF	TGCGCCAGCAGTGAGGCGAGCCATGGCTACACCTTC
TRBV7-2	-	-	TRBJ2-2	CASTDWRNTGELFF	TGTGCCAGCACTGACTGGAGAAACACCGGGGAGCTGTTTTTT
TRBV28	few	-	TRBJ2-2	CASNEGTGELFF	TGTGCCAGCAATGAGGGTACCGGGGAGCTGTTTTTT
TRBV28	-	-	TRBJ2-7	CASSLRDTEQYF	TGTGCCAGCAGTTTACGGGACACCGAGCAGTACTTC
TRBV5-1	few	TRBD2	TRBJ2-7	CASSLGVAGTYEQYF	TGCGCCAGCAGCTTGGGGGTAGCGGGGACTTACGAGCAGTACTTC
TRBV11-3	-	-	TRBJ1-3	CASSPTVNTIYF	TGTGCCAGCAGCCCCACGGTGAACACCATATATTTT
TRBV12-3/TRBV12-4	-	-	TRBJ1-1	CASIRTQNTEAFF	TGTGCCAGCATTCGGACCCAGAACACTGAAGCTTTCTTT